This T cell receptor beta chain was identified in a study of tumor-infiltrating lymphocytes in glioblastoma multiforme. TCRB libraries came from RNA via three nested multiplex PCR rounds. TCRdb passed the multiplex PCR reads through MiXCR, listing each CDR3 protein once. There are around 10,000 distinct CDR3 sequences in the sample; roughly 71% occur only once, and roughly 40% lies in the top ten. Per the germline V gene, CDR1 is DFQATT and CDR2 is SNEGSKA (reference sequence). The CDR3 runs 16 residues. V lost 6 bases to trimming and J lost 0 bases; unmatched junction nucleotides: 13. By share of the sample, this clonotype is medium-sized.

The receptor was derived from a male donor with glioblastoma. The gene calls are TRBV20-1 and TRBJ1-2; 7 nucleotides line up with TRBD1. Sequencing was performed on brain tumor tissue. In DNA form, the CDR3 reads TGCAGTGCGACCAAGGGGACAGCCATCCCTAACTATGGCTACACCTTC. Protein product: CSATKGTAIPNYGYTF.